These T cell receptor beta chains were read from a single sample in a study of blood T cell repertoires in COVID-19. Sequencing used immunoSEQ multiplex PCR; TCRdb keeps in-frame clones, though not all of them. Here the sample spans tens of thousands of clones, roughly 87% being singletons. Sequencing was done on a sample of peripheral blood. These TCRs come from a woman older than 75 with COVID-19, enrolled during active disease. The CDR3 runs from the conserved cysteine through the conserved F or W. A D gene is named only where the DNA matches it firmly. Part of the rows lack a size; the others show once, few, many or a class for expanded clones.

clone size	D gene	V gene	J gene	CDR3 protein	CDR3 DNA
-	-	TRBV19	TRBJ1-6	CASSMSQHNSPLHF	TGTGCCAGTAGTATGTCTCAACACAATTCACCCCTCCACTTT
-	TRBD1	TRBV6-5	TRBJ1-5	CASSEGTGGNQPQHF	TGTGCCAGCAGCGAGGGGACAGGGGGCAATCAGCCCCAGCATTTT
-	TRBD1	TRBV7-6	TRBJ1-2	CASRYPPPSGTGYSHNYGYTF	TGTGCCAGCAGATACCCACCCCCCTCCGGGACAGGGTATAGTCATAACTATGGCTACACCTTC
once	-	TRBV2	TRBJ1-4	CASSEVVVGKLFF	TGTGCCAGCAGTGAAGTCGTGGTCGGAAAACTGTTTTTT
-	-	TRBV6-5	TRBJ1-5	CASSYSEGSGSQPQHF	TGTGCCAGCAGTTACTCGGAGGGGTCAGGGTCTCAGCCCCAGCATTTT
-	TRBD1	TRBV10-3	TRBJ1-1	CAIRRDSGGTEAFF	TGTGCCATCAGGAGGGACAGTGGCGGCACTGAAGCTTTCTTT
-	-	TRBV30	TRBJ1-4	CAWSVRQATNEKLFF	TGTGCCTGGAGTGTACGGCAGGCAACTAATGAAAAACTGTTTTTT
-	-	TRBV10-3	TRBJ2-1	CAISEIVDEQFF	TGTGCCATCAGTGAGATAGTAGATGAGCAGTTCTTC
-	TRBD2	TRBV9	TRBJ2-1	CASSVAWTSGGAYNEQFF	TGTGCCAGCAGCGTAGCCTGGACTAGCGGGGGGGCCTACAATGAGCAGTTCTTC
-	TRBD1	TRBV19	TRBJ2-5	CASSTYGQGIGQETQYF	TGTGCCAGTAGTACTTATGGACAGGGAATAGGACAAGAGACCCAGTACTTC
-	TRBD1	TRBV5-1	TRBJ1-6	CASSLPSTGDNSPLHF	TGCGCCAGCAGCTTGCCCTCGACAGGGGACAATTCACCCCTCCACTTT